These 25 T cell receptor beta chains came from one sample sequenced in a study of blood T cell repertoires in COVID-19. Produced via immunoSEQ multiplex PCR; TCRdb's table is partial and in-frame only. The repertoire has some 77,000 clones, 82% of them found once; the top ten carry 1.8%. Sequenced: peripheral blood. The receptors derive from a woman in her sixties or seventies with acute or convalescent COVID-19.

This clone has just a few counts. The chain couples TRBV27 to TRBJ1-2, with 8 nucleotides matching TRBD1. Germline V gene sequence: CDR1 MNHEY, CDR2 SMNVEV (reference sequence). The CDR3 extends over 16 amino acids. J was trimmed by 5 bases and V by 5 bases; bases with no gene match: 13. CDR3 nucleotides: TGTGCCAGCAGTACGGACAGGGAGAAGTTCGTTTATGGCTACACCTTC. Amino acid sequence: CASSTDREKFVYGYTF.

This chain uses TRBV5-4 with TRBJ2-1; 8 positions agree with TRBD2. The CDR3 length is 16 residues. V dropped 3 bases and J dropped 4; count of bases not matched to a gene: 9. Germline values: CDR1 SGHNT, CDR2 YYREEE (reference sequence). The DNA of the CDR3 is TGTGCCAGCAGCTCCAGAATTAGCGGGAAATACAATGAGCAGTTCTTC. It encodes CASSSRISGKYNEQFF. The complete variable domain, with remaining parts taken from reference TRBV5-4 and TRBJ2-1, reads ETGVTQSPTHLIKTRGQQVTLRCSSQSGHNTVSWYQQALGQGPQFIFQYYREEENGRGNFPPRFSGLQFPNYSSELNVNALELDDSALYLCASSSRISGKYNEQFFGPGTRLTVL.

The J gene is TRBJ1-1, the V gene TRBV19; 8 nucleotides match TRBD1. V lost 3 bases to trimming and J lost 5 bases; unmatched junction nucleotides: 8. The CDR3 length is 15 residues. Germline loops: CDR1 LNHDA, CDR2 SQIVND (reference sequence). CDR3 sequence (DNA): TGTGCCAGTAGTATCCTCCCAACAGGGGGGACTGAAGCTTTCTTT. The encoded protein is CASSILPTGGTEAFF.

J is TRBJ1-1 and V is TRBV18; D uncertain. Germline V gene lookup returns CDR1 KGHSH and CDR2 LQKENI. The V gene lost 3 bases and the J gene lost 5 bases, with 19 bases spanning the gap. The CDR3 extends over 16 amino acids. Here the CDR3 reads CASSPRSRRGHTEAFF. In DNA form, the CDR3 reads TGTGCCAGCTCACCCCGCTCGAGACGGGGTCATACTGAAGCTTTCTTT.

In regard to this clone: Its ends do not fully match the called genes, so a read error is possible. The chain links TRBV30 to TRBJ1-2; 8 bases align to TRBD1. CDR3 length: 12 amino acids. Germline lookup yields CDR1 GTSNPN and CDR2 SVGIG (reference sequence). The CDR3 DNA sequence: TGTGCCTGGAGCAAGACGGGGGACAGGCTAAACTTC. Translation: CAWSKTGDRLNF.

The J gene is TRBJ2-5, the V gene TRBV10-3, with a weak D call TRBD1 (5 bases). V dropped 6 bases and J dropped 4 bases, with 12 bases sitting between them. The CDR3 is made up of 13 amino acids. Germline loops: CDR1 ENHRY, CDR2 SYGVKD. The CDR3 DNA reads TGTGCCATCAGAGACAGTGTGCGAGAGACCCAGTACTTC. It is translated as CAIRDSVRETQYF.

This clone was counted a single time. This chain connects TRBV28 to TRBJ2-1; D is perhaps TRBD1 (7 bases). Germline V CDR1 and CDR2: MDHEN, SYDVKM. V was shortened by 8 bases and J by 0 bases, with 14 bases between the two germline ends. The CDR3 spans 15 residues. CDR3 nucleotide sequence: TGTGCCAGCGGGGCAGGGGGGAGCTCCTACAATGAGCAGTTCTTC. Translating gives CASGAGGSSYNEQFF.

This chain's CDR3 is CASSEGRGPNTGELFF. In DNA form, the CDR3 reads TGTGCCAGCAGTGAAGGGCGGGGTCCGAACACCGGGGAGCTGTTTTTT. This chain links TRBV2 with TRBJ2-2; the D gene is possibly TRBD2 (6 bases). Germline CDR1 reads SNHLY; CDR2 reads FYNNEI. The CDR3 sequence is 16 residues long. The germline V and J ends were trimmed by 1 base and 0 bases, with 9 bases remaining between them.

The chain has TRBV18 and TRBJ1-1; a possible D gene is TRBD1 (5 bases). This CDR3 contains 14 residues. V was trimmed by 3 bases and J by 0 bases, leaving 8 bases between them. The germline CDR1 and CDR2 sequences are KGHSH and LQKENI. CDR3 nucleotide sequence: TGTGCCAGCTCACCGGCAGGGCTGAACACTGAAGCTTTCTTT. It specifies CASSPAGLNTEAFF.

This clone appeared once. This sequence joins TRBV28 and TRBJ2-7; maybe TRBD1 (6 bases). Deletions cut 8 bases from V and 6 bases from J, with 14 bases between. Germline CDR1 reads MDHEN; CDR2 reads SYDVKM. The CDR3 is 12 amino acids. CDR3 sequence: CASSGTRGEQYF. DNA for the CDR3: TGTGCCAGCTCCGGGACAAGAGGCGAGCAGTACTTC.

The chain employs TRBV5-8 and TRBJ1-2; 11 bases are a match to TRBD1. The germline V gene encodes CDR1 SGHTS and CDR2 YDEGEE. The CDR3 has 17 amino acids. Unmatched junction bases numbered 13, after V lost 4 bases and J lost 5 bases. The CDR3 reads CASSPDRGLGEKYGYTF. As DNA, the CDR3 is TGTGCCAGCAGCCCGGACAGGGGGCTAGGGGAGAAATATGGCTACACCTTC.

The chain carries TRBV28 and TRBJ2-2; 7 bases align to TRBD2. The V gene's germline CDR1 is MDHEN and CDR2 SYDVKM. The CDR3 consists of 15 residues. V dropped 7 bases and J dropped 5; count of bases not matched to a gene: 10. CDR3 region: CASKGAGLRTGELFF. For the CDR3, the DNA is TGTGCCAGCAAAGGAGCGGGGTTAAGGACCGGGGAGCTGTTTTTT.

V and J are TRBV7-8 and TRBJ1-1; tentative D call: TRBD1 (6 bases). CDR3 length equals 14 residues. The V gene's germline CDR1 is SGHVS and CDR2 FQNEAQ. The V end was cut by 1 base, the J end by 1 base, with 7 bases between. In DNA, the CDR3 is TGTGCCAGCAGCTTAGGGACAGCGAACACTGAAGCTTTCTTT. As protein: CASSLGTANTEAFF.

As regards this clone: At one end the junction does not follow the germline gene, possibly because of a read error. The chain recombines TRBV7-8 with TRBJ1-5, with D unresolved. CDR3 size: 16 residues. The germline V gene has CDR1 SGHVS and CDR2 FQNEAQ. CDR3 DNA sequence: TGTGCCAGCAGCTTAGCCCCCTACATTAGCCATCAGCCCCAGCATTTT. It translates to CASSLAPYISHQPQHF.

The CDR3 DNA sequence: TGCGCCAGCAGCCACATACAGATGCCCTACGAGCAGTACTTC. Encoded protein: CASSHIQMPYEQYF. The chain has TRBV4-1 and TRBJ2-7; D call uncertain. CDR3 size: 14 residues. Germline assignment: CDR1 MGHRA and CDR2 YSYEKL. Trimming shortened V by 3 bases and J by 2 bases, and 11 bases separated the two germline ends.

This clone was counted a few times. The V gene is TRBV5-6, the J gene TRBJ2-3, with a possible D match to TRBD2 (6 bases). The length of the CDR3 is 16 residues. V dropped 1 base and J dropped 2 bases, with 14 bases sitting between them. In germline, CDR1 is SGHDT, CDR2 YYEEEE. In nucleotides, the CDR3 is TGTGCCAGCAGCTTGTGGTCTAGCGTACTCACAGATACGCAGTATTTT. It translates to CASSLWSSVLTDTQYF.

The chain couples TRBV11-2 to TRBJ2-3; 13 bases are shared with TRBD2. This CDR3 has 18 residues. CDR1 SGHAT and CDR2 FQNNGV come from the germline V gene. Unmatched junction bases numbered 12, after V lost 2 bases and J lost 7 bases. CDR3 region: CASSLRGTPGLAGNTQYF. DNA of the CDR3: TGTGCCAGCAGCTTAAGGGGGACTCCGGGACTAGCGGGAAATACGCAGTATTTT.

The chain has TRBV6-4 and TRBJ1-1; tentatively, D is TRBD1 (6 bases). V shed 5 bases and J shed 1 base, with 11 bases lying between them. Germline loops: CDR1 MRHNA, CDR2 SNTAGT. The CDR3 has 14 residues. CDR3 DNA sequence: TGTGCCAGCAGTAACAGGGTAACGAACACTGAAGCTTTCTTT. This encodes CASSNRVTNTEAFF.

This chain's CDR3 is CALAEVTYNSPLHF. The CDR3 coding sequence is TGTGCCCTCGCGGAGGTCACCTATAATTCACCCCTCCACTTT. The genes are TRBV6-5 and TRBJ1-6; D call uncertain. The V gene lost 11 bases and the J gene lost 2 bases, with 13 bases spanning the gap. The germline gives CDR1 MNHEY, CDR2 SVGAGI. This CDR3 spans 14 amino acids.

The chain recombines TRBV7-4 with TRBJ1-2; D may be TRBD1 (6 bases). Germline CDR1 SGHVT, CDR2 SQSDAQ. V was cut by 3 bases and J by 2 bases, with 13 bases left in between. This CDR3 has 15 residues. The DNA for the CDR3 is TGTGCCAGCAGCTTCCACCAGGGGATAAACTATGGCTACACCTTC. Encoded protein: CASSFHQGINYGYTF.

The V call is TRBV7-8, the J call TRBJ1-5, with a possible D match to TRBD1 (6 bases). CDR1 SGHVS and CDR2 FQNEAQ come from the germline V gene. Trimming removed 0 bases from V and 8 bases from J, with 14 bases in between. The CDR3 is 15 amino acids. CDR3 bases: TGTGCCAGCAGCTTAGCGACAACAGGGTATAAGCCCCAGCATTTT. Its protein is CASSLATTGYKPQHF.

V and J are TRBV12-5 and TRBJ1-1; tentatively, D is TRBD1 (5 bases). The V end was cut by 7 bases, the J end by 7 bases, with 10 bases between. The CDR3 has 11 residues. The germline CDR1 and CDR2 sequences are LGHNT and FRNRAP. The CDR3 region is CASVLTGEAFF. As DNA, the CDR3 is TGTGCTAGTGTCCTTACAGGTGAAGCTTTCTTT.

The chain employs TRBV5-1 and TRBJ2-2, with TRBD1 as a possible D gene (6 bases). In germline, CDR1 is SGHRS, CDR2 YFSETQ. The length of the CDR3 is 15 residues. V was trimmed by 4 bases and J by 4 bases, leaving 14 bases between them. The CDR3 here is CASSDRGGATGELFF. CDR3 nucleotides: TGCGCCAGCAGCGATAGAGGGGGTGCCACCGGGGAGCTGTTTTTT. Full variable domain (remainder filled in from reference TRBV5-1 and TRBJ2-2): KAGVTQTPRYLIKTRGQQVTLSCSPISGHRSVSWYQQTPGQGLQFLFEYFSETQRNKGNFPGRFSGRQFSNSRSEMNVSTLELGDSALYLCASSDRGGATGELFFGEGSRLTVL.

V usage is TRBV7-2 and J usage is TRBJ1-2; tentatively, D is TRBD1 (6 bases). Germline V gene sequence: CDR1 SGHTA, CDR2 FQGNSA. Trimming stripped 4 bases from V and 4 bases from J, with 16 bases between. This CDR3 comprises 15 residues. In nucleotides, the CDR3 is TGTGCCAGCAGCTCGAGTAAACAGGGTGGCTATGGCTACACCTTC. It encodes CASSSSKQGGYGYTF.

This chain uses TRBV30 with TRBJ2-3, with TRBD2 matching 11 bases. The germline CDR1 and CDR2 sequences are GTSNPN and SVGIG (reference sequence). The length of the CDR3 is 14 residues. The J segment lost 2 bases and the V segment lost 7 bases, leaving 5 bases of the junction unmatched. The CDR3 DNA follows: TGTGCCTCCGGGACTAGCGGTCCCACAGATACGCAGTATTTT. This gives the protein CASGTSGPTDTQYF. The full variable domain, in which reference TRBV30 and TRBJ2-3 provide the parts outside the CDR3, is SQTIHQWPATLVQPVGSPLSLECTVEGTSNPNLYWYRQAAGRGLQLLFYSVGIGQISSEVPQNLSASRPQDRQFILSSKKLLLSDSGFYLCASGTSGPTDTQYFGPGTRLTVL.